The entry below gives a single T cell receptor (beta chain) sequence along with its context. In germline, CDR1 is MNHNY, CDR2 SVGAGI (reference sequence). V shed 8 bases and J 2 bases; nucleotides not matched to a gene: 8. The CDR3 length is 16 residues. These data are taken from a study of shared clonotypes between healthy human individuals. Profiled with immunoSEQ multiplex PCR; TCRdb holds only in-frame clones, not every one. The sample consists of 2 million to 2.5 million clones, about nine tenths of them appearing once. The sequenced sample consisted of naive CD4+ T cells from PBMCs. The subset was: CD45RA+ positively selected. This receptor was identified in a man aged 18 to 35 in good health. Some clones in this sample may be carry-over from other donors' samples. The rearrangement uses TRBV6-6 and TRBJ2-6, with 8 bases aligning to TRBD1. The CDR3 loop is CASGDRGRPGANVLTF. The DNA of the CDR3 is TGTGCCAGCGGAGACAGGGGACGCCCTGGGGCCAACGTCCTGACTTTC.